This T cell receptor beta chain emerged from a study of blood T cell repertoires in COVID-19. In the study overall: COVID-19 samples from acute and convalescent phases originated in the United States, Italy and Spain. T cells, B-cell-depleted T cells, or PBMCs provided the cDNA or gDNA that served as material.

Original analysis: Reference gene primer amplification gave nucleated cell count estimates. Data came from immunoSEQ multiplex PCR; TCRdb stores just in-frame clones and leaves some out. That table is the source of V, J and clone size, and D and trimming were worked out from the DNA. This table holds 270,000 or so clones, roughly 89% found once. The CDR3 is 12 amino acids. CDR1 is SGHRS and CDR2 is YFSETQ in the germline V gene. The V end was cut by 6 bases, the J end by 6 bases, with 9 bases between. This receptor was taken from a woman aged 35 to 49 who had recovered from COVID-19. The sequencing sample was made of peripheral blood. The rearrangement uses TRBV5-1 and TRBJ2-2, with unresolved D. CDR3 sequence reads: CASKTVAGELFF. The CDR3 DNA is TGCGCCAGCAAGACTGTGGCCGGGGAGCTGTTTTTT.